This TCR beta chain stems from a study of CD8+CD57+ T cells in acquired aplastic anemia. Genomic DNA templated the TCR beta VDJ and CDR3 profiling. TCRdb re-called the reads with MiXCR, one entry per CDR3 protein. Here the sample spans hundreds of thousands of distinct CDR3 sequences, roughly 34% being singletons. The sequenced patients had an expansion of CD8+CD57+ cells seen by flow cytometry. Germline CDR1 and CDR2: SGHDT and YYEEEE. Trimming cost V 0 bases and J 5 bases, with 20 bases left between them. This CDR3 comprises 17 residues. The rearrangement links TRBV5-6 to TRBJ1-1, with D maybe TRBD1 (5 bases). The TCR originated in a human donor with aplastic anemia. Material: sorted CD4+, CD8+, or CD8+CD57+ T cells (not recorded which) from PBMCs. The CDR3 bases are TGTGCCAGCAGCTTGGGCCTTTTGAGGGGTGAGGGAACTGAAGCTTTCTTT. Translation gives CASSLGLLRGEGTEAFF.